This TCR beta chain was identified during a study of Ad26.COV2.S vaccination and SARS-CoV-2 variants (dated by TCRdb to the early 2020s). General notes on the study: Vaccine-arm donors were drawn from COV1001, a multicentre, randomized, double-blind, placebo-controlled phase I-IIa trial of Ad26.COV2.S in healthy adults. Blinding of investigators to trial group allocation was maintained during experiments and outcome assessment. Trial participants were randomized into five groups of five: low-dose or high-dose Ad26.COV2.S given once or twice, or placebo on both occasions. The TCR-sequenced set comprised about 32 samples: about 19 Ad26.COV2.S vaccine recipients, 5 placebo recipients and 8 SARS-CoV-2 convalescent individuals. TCRbeta repertoire sequencing was used to assess the specificity and breadth of SARS-CoV-2-reactive T cell receptors after Ad26.COV2.S vaccination. Dosing of Ad26.COV2.S was intramuscular, at either 5x10^10 or 1x10^11 viral particles, delivered as one shot or as two shots spaced 56 days apart.

The immunoSEQ Assay was the method used to sequence TCRbeta CDR3 regions. After extraction, genomic DNA underwent amplification by bias-controlled multiplex PCR, followed by high-throughput sequencing. In the original analysis: To quantify the absolute abundance of every unique TCRbeta CDR3 region, sequences were collapsed and filtered. T cell fraction was estimated by normalizing TCRbeta template counts to usable DNA, with usable DNA measured through amplification of reference genes found in all nucleated cells. Repertoire TCRs were annotated as SARS-CoV-2-specific when V gene, CDR3 amino acid sequence and J gene were exactly matched to a known reactive TCR set. The reference SARS-CoV-2 TCR set was derived from MIRA and filtered for enrichment in COVID-19-positive ImmuneCODE repertoires, a step that removed public or cross-reactive TCRs. Drawing on the MIRA antigens, annotated TCRs were analysed further at the level of specific ORF or position within ORF. Depth was the summed frequency of annotated unique rearrangements, while breadth was defined as annotated unique rearrangements over total unique productive rearrangements. Two-sided Wilcoxon rank-sum tests were used to compare TCR breadth between groups. TCRdb stores this immuneACCESS table with in-frame sequences only. Part of the clones is absent; in the studies checked, under half of the shortfall reflects unresolved V genes, and no reason is known for the rest. The V and J calls and clone size come from that table; D and trimming were worked out from the DNA. Here the sample has roughly 500,000 clones; 80% to 90% occur a single time. The biggest ten clones account for approximately 2.5% of the sample.

Taken with the paper, the label for treatment or condition translates to: roughly 18 received Ad26.COV2.S at low or high dose, single or two shots; 5 received placebo; per-sample allocation not given. For vaccine and placebo recipients, repertoires were sequenced using samples collected on day 63 after the first injection. Cohort 1b enrolled roughly 25 adults aged 18-55 years at a single site in Boston, USA, between 29 July and 7 August 2020. As a vaccine, Ad26.COV2.S was a replication-incompetent adenovirus type 26 vector that expressed a prefusion-stabilized SARS-CoV-2 spike protein derived from the original Wuhan strain. Note on this clone: No cognate antigen has been identified for it. Per-base quality was not reported, and no clone a single base away is much larger than it.

The CDR3 runs 13 amino acids, cysteine and phenylalanine included. The sequence is cut down to CDR3 DNA, 39 bases in frame from base 1. CDR1 and CDR2 are drawn from the germline V gene: SGHDN, FVKESK. Relative to germline, V is 0 bases shorter and J is 4 bases shorter, with 6 bases between their ends. Results and caveats for the whole study, not just this receptor: Vaccine and placebo recipients had comparable non-spike TCR breadth, which fits with the vaccine containing only spike. The study was not powered to compare responses between vaccine doses or regimens. Substantial breadth of spike-specific CD8+ and CD4+ T cell responses was reported after vaccination. According to the authors, total T cell responses may have been underestimated by the TCR breadth and depth analyses. Higher spike-specific TCR breadth was observed in Ad26.COV2.S recipients than in placebo recipients (P = 0.0014).

The clonotype comes from a person between 18 and 65 years old who received the Ad26.COV2.S COVID-19 vaccine or a placebo. The starting material was peripheral blood, obtained in a trial of Ad26.COV2.S vaccine versus placebo. This chain joins TRBV14 to TRBJ1-1; the D gene lacks a confident call. The CDR3 corresponds to CASSQDRTTEAFF. The sequence in DNA is TGTGCCAGCAGCCAAGACAGGACCACTGAAGCTTTCTTT. The reference TRBV14 and TRBJ1-1 proteins fill in what lies around the CDR3, so the full variable domain reads EAGVTQFPSHSVIEKGQTVTLRCDPISGHDNLYWYRRVMGKEIKFLLHFVKESKQDESGMPNNRFLAERTGGTYSTLKVQPAELEDSGVYFCASSQDRTTEAFFGQGTRLTVV.